These T cell receptor beta chains were read from a single sample in a study of tumor and adjacent non-tumor tissue in lung cancer. TCRdb reanalysed the multiplex PCR reads using MiXCR and keeps one entry per CDR3 protein. The sample contains 81,000 or so distinct CDR3 sequences, around 85% of which appear only once. The source material was lung tumor tissue. These receptors were collected from a woman in her 50s with non-small cell lung cancer. Each CDR3 is given with its conserved first and last residue. The D gene is left open where the match is weak. Clone size appears in some rows only: once, few, many, or a class for an expanded clone.

j_call: TRBJ1-1; clone_size: -; v_call: TRBV12-3/TRBV12-4; d_call: -; cdr3_nt: TGTGTCAGCAAGAGGGACCCCTTGAACATTGAAGCTTTCTTT; cdr3_aa: CVSKRDPLNIEAFF
j_call: TRBJ2-1; clone_size: -; v_call: TRBV20-1; d_call: -; cdr3_nt: TGCACTGCTAGTCGAGGGAGGTATAATGAGCGGTTCTTC; cdr3_aa: CTASRGRYNERFF
j_call: TRBJ2-1; clone_size: -; v_call: TRBV5-5; d_call: TRBD2; cdr3_nt: TGTGCCAGCACCTTGGACCCGAGACTAGCGGGACTCACCTACAATGAGAAGTTATTC; cdr3_aa: CASTLDPRLAGLTYNEKLF
j_call: TRBJ1-1; clone_size: -; v_call: TRBV4-2; d_call: TRBD1; cdr3_nt: TGTGCCAGCAGTCGCGGACAGGGAGACAGTGAAGCTTTATTT; cdr3_aa: CASSRGQGDSEALF
j_call: TRBJ1-1; clone_size: once; v_call: TRBV29-1; d_call: -; cdr3_nt: TGTAGCGTTGGAATGTGGCAGAAGAACACTGAAGCTTTCTTT; cdr3_aa: CSVGMWQKNTEAFF
j_call: TRBJ2-7; clone_size: -; v_call: TRBV20-1; d_call: -; cdr3_nt: TGCAGTGCTGCCCCCGAGGACAGTGGACCTCATTCTTACGAGCAGTACTTC; cdr3_aa: CSAAPEDSGPHSYEQYF
j_call: TRBJ1-4; clone_size: -; v_call: TRBV12-3/TRBV12-4; d_call: TRBD1; cdr3_nt: TGTGCCAGCAGTACAGGGGACGCCATTGAAAAACTGTTTTTT; cdr3_aa: CASSTGDAIEKLFF
j_call: TRBJ2-1; clone_size: -; v_call: TRBV24-1; d_call: -; cdr3_nt: TGTGCCACCAGTAAGGCCAGCAACAGATCCTACAATGAACTGTTCTTC; cdr3_aa: CATSKASNRSYNELFF
j_call: TRBJ2-7; clone_size: many; v_call: TRBV24-1; d_call: TRBD1; cdr3_nt: TGTGCCACCAGTGATTCACAGGGGGCGAGGTACGAGCAGTACTTC; cdr3_aa: CATSDSQGARYEQYF
j_call: TRBJ2-1; clone_size: -; v_call: TRBV11-2; d_call: -; cdr3_nt: TGTGTCAGCATCCCAGAGGGCGGTGGAAGCTCCTACAATGAGCAGTTCTTC; cdr3_aa: CVSIPEGGGSSYNEQFF
j_call: TRBJ2-6; clone_size: few; v_call: TRBV2; d_call: -; cdr3_nt: TGTGCCAGCAACACGGGGCCCTCTGGGGCCAACGTCCTGACTTTC; cdr3_aa: CASNTGPSGANVLTF
j_call: TRBJ2-1; clone_size: -; v_call: TRBV29-1; d_call: -; cdr3_nt: TGCGGCGTTGGCGCAGGACCCGAGCAGTTCTTC; cdr3_aa: CGVGAGPEQFF
j_call: TRBJ2-7; clone_size: -; v_call: TRBV20-1; d_call: -; cdr3_nt: TGCAGTGCTAGAGATAACATGTCCCCCGCCGGGGAGCAGTACTTC; cdr3_aa: CSARDNMSPAGEQYF
j_call: TRBJ2-1; clone_size: -; v_call: TRBV20-1; d_call: -; cdr3_nt: TGCAGTGCTAAACATAGTGGTCTCTCCTACAATGAGGAGTTCTTC; cdr3_aa: CSAKHSGLSYNEEFF
j_call: TRBJ2-2; clone_size: -; v_call: TRBV28; d_call: -; cdr3_nt: TGTGCCAGCAGTTTTTGGGGAGAGGGGAACATCGGTGAGCTGTTTTTT; cdr3_aa: CASSFWGEGNIGELFF
j_call: TRBJ2-2; clone_size: once; v_call: TRBV6-2/TRBV6-3; d_call: -; cdr3_nt: TGTGCCAGCAGTTACGGGGCTAGTAAAGCGGCGTACACCGGGGAGCTGTTTTTT; cdr3_aa: CASSYGASKAAYTGELFF
j_call: TRBJ1-1; clone_size: -; v_call: TRBV28; d_call: -; cdr3_nt: TGTACCAGCAGTCGGGAGGGGAACACTGAAGTTTTCTTT; cdr3_aa: CTSSREGNTEVFF
j_call: TRBJ2-7; clone_size: -; v_call: TRBV20-1; d_call: -; cdr3_nt: TGCAGTGCTAGAGGTCTCCGGGACATCCCCCCCGAGCAGTACTTC; cdr3_aa: CSARGLRDIPPEQYF
j_call: TRBJ1-1; clone_size: -; v_call: TRBV20-1; d_call: -; cdr3_nt: TGCAGTGCTACCTATCATAAGACAAACACTGTAGATTTCTTT; cdr3_aa: CSATYHKTNTVDFF
j_call: TRBJ1-6; clone_size: once; v_call: TRBV11-3; d_call: -; cdr3_nt: TGTGCCAGCACAATCCGCGTACCCCCTTCACCCCTCCACTTT; cdr3_aa: CASTIRVPPSPLHF
j_call: TRBJ2-3; clone_size: -; v_call: TRBV5-8; d_call: TRBD2; cdr3_nt: TGTGCCAGCAGCCAATGGACGGCGGGAGGGCCTTCCACAGATACGCAGTATTTT; cdr3_aa: CASSQWTAGGPSTDTQYF
j_call: TRBJ1-1; clone_size: -; v_call: TRBV4-3; d_call: TRBD1; cdr3_nt: TGCGCCAGCAGCCAGGACCATACGGACAGGACCAAAGCTTTCTTT; cdr3_aa: CASSQDHTDRTKAFF
j_call: TRBJ1-2; clone_size: once; v_call: TRBV6-6; d_call: TRBD1; cdr3_nt: TGTGCCAGCAGCCACCAGGACAGGGGATTTGGCTATGGCTACACCTTC; cdr3_aa: CASSHQDRGFGYGYTF
j_call: TRBJ2-3; clone_size: -; v_call: TRBV29-1; d_call: -; cdr3_nt: TGCAGCGTCCGGCAAGAGTGTGCTGCAGATACACACTATTTT; cdr3_aa: CSVRQECAADTHYF
j_call: TRBJ2-6; clone_size: -; v_call: TRBV4-3; d_call: -; cdr3_nt: TGCGCCAGCACCCAAGAGACTACCTCTGGGGCTAACGTCCTGACTTTC; cdr3_aa: CASTQETTSGANVLTF